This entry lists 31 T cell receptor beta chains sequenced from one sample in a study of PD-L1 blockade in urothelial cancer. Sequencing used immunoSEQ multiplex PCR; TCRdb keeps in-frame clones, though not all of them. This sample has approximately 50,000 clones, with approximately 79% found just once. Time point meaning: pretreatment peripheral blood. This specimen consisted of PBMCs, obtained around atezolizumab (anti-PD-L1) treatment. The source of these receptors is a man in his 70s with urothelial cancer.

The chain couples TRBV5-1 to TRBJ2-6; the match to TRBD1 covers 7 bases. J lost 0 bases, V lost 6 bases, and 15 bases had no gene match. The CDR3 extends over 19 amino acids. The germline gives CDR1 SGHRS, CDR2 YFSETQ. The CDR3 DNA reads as TGCGCCAGCACCGAGAGGGTCGGGACAGATGCCTCTGGGGCCAACGTCCTGACTTTC. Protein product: CASTERVGTDASGANVLTF.

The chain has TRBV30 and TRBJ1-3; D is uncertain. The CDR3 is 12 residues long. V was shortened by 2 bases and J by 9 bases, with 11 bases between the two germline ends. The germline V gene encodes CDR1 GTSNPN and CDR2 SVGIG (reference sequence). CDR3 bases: TGTGCCTGGAGTCCTTCCGCCGGCACCATATATTTT. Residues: CAWSPSAGTIYF. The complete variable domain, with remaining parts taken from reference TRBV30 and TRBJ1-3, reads SQTIHQWPATLVQPVGSPLSLECTVEGTSNPNLYWYRQAAGRGLQLLFYSVGIGQISSEVPQNLSASRPQDRQFILSSKKLLLSDSGFYLCAWSPSAGTIYFGEGSWLTVV.

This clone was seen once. This chain's CDR3 is CASSLGGQGWRTDTQYF. In DNA, the CDR3 is TGTGCCAGCAGCTTGGGGGGACAGGGCTGGCGTACAGATACGCAGTATTTT. The chain is built from TRBV5-6 and TRBJ2-3, with TRBD1 matching over 9 bases. CDR1 and CDR2 from the germline V gene are SGHDT and YYEEEE. V shed 0 bases and J 3 bases; nucleotides not matched to a gene: 8. The CDR3 runs 17 residues.

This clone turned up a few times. CDR3 loop: CASSPPGQIYGYTF. The CDR3 nucleotides are TGCGCCAGCAGCCCCCCCGGACAGATCTATGGCTACACCTTC. V and J are TRBV4-3 and TRBJ1-2; D perhaps matches TRBD1 (6 bases). The CDR3 has 14 amino acids. Germline V gene sequence: CDR1 LGHNA, CDR2 YSLEER. Trimming stripped 4 bases from V and 4 bases from J, with 13 bases between.

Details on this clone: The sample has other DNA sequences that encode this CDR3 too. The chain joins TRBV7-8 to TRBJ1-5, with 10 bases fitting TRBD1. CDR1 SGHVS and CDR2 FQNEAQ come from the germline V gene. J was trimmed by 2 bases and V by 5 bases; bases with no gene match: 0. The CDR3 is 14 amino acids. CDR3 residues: CASSGTGGNQPQHF. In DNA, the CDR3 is TGTGCCAGCAGCGGGACAGGGGGCAATCAGCCCCAGCATTTT. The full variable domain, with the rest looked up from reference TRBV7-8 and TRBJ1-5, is GAGVSQSPRYKVAKRGQDVALRCDPISGHVSLFWYQQALGQGPEFLTYFQNEAQLDKSGLPSDRFFAERPEGSVSTLKIQRTQQEDSAVYLCASSGTGGNQPQHFGDGTRLSIL.

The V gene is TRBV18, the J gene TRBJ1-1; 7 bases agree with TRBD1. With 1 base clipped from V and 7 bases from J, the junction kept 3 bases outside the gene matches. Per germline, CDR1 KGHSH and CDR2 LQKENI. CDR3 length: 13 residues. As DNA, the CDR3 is TGTGCCAGCTCACCACAGGCAGGGGGTGAAGCTTTCTTT. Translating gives CASSPQAGGEAFF.

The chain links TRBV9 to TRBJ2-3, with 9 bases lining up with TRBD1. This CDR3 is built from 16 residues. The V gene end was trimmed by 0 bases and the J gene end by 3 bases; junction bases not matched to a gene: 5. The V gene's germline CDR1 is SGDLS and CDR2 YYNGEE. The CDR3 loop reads CASSVGTGVGTDTQYF. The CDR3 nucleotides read TGTGCCAGCAGCGTAGGGACAGGGGTGGGGACAGATACGCAGTATTTT. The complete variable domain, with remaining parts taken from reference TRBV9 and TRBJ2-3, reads DSGVTQTPKHLITATGQRVTLRCSPRSGDLSVYWYQQSLDQGLQFLIQYYNGEERAKGNILERFSAQQFPDLHSELNLSSLELGDSALYFCASSVGTGVGTDTQYFGPGTRLTVL.

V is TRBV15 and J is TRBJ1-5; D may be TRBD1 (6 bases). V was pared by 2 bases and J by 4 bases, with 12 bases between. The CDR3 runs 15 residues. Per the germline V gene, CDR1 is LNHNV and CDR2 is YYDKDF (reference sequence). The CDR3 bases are TGTGCCACCAGCAGATCACAGGGTTGGAATCAGCCCCAGCATTTT. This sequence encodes CATSRSQGWNQPQHF.

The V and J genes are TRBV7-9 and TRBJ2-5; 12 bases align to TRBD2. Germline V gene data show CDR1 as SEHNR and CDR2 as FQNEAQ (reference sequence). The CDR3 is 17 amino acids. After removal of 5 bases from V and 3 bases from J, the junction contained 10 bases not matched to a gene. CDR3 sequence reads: CASSRTSGNRGEETQYF. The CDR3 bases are TGTGCCAGCAGCCGGACTAGCGGGAATCGGGGGGAAGAGACCCAGTACTTC.

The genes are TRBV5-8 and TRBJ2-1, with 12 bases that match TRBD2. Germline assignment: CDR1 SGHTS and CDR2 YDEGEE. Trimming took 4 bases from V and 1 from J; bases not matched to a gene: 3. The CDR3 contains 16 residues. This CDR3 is CASSRLAGGSYNEQFF. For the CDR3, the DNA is TGTGCCAGCAGCCGCCTAGCGGGAGGGTCCTACAATGAGCAGTTCTTC. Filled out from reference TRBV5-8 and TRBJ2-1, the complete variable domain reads EAGVTQSPTHLIKTRGQQATLRCSPISGHTSVYWYQQALGLGLQFLLWYDEGEERNRGNFPPRFSGRQFPNYSSELNVNALELEDSALYLCASSRLAGGSYNEQFFGPGTRLTVL.

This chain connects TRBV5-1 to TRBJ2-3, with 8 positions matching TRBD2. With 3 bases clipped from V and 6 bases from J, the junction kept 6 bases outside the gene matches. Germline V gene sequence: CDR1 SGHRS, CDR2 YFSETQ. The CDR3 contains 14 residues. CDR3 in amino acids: CASSSKAGADTQYF. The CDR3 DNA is TGCGCCAGCAGCTCAAAAGCGGGGGCTGATACGCAGTATTTT.

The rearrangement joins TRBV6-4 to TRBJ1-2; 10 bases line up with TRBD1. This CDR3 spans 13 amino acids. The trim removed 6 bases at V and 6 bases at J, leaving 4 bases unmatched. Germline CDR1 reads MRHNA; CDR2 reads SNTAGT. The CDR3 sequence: CASSRDRGDGYTF. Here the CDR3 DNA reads TGTGCCAGCAGCCGGGACAGGGGAGATGGCTACACCTTC.

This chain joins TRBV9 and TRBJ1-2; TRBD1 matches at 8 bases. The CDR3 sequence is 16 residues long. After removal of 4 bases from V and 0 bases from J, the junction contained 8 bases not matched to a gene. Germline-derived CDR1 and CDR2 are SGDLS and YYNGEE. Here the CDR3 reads CASSRDRTAANYGYTF. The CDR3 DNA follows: TGTGCCAGCAGCCGGGACAGGACCGCGGCTAACTATGGCTACACCTTC.

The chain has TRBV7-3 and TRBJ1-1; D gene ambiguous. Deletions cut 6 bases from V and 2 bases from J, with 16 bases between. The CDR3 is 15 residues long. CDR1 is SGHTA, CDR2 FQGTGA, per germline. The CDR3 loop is CASRPYPGENTEAFF. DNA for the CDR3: TGTGCCAGCAGACCATACCCGGGAGAAAACACTGAAGCTTTCTTT.

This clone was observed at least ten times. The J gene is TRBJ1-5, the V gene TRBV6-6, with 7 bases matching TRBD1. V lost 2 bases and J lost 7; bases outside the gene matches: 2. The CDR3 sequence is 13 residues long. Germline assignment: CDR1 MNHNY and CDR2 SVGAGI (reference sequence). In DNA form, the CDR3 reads TGTGCCAGCAGTTACGGGACAGCACAGCCCCAGCATTTT. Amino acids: CASSYGTAQPQHF.

CDR3 protein: CSVRSARDRGVTNYGYTF. The CDR3 bases are TGCAGCGTTCGAAGCGCAAGGGACAGGGGAGTAACCAACTATGGCTACACCTTC. The rearrangement joins TRBV29-1 to TRBJ1-2; 10 bases fit TRBD1. Trimming took 5 bases from V and 2 from J; bases not matched to a gene: 17. The CDR3 runs 18 residues. Germline V gene sequence: CDR1 SQVTM, CDR2 ANQGSEA. Combining the CDR3 with reference TRBV29-1 and TRBJ1-2 gives the whole variable domain SAVISQKPSRDICQRGTSLTIQCQVDSQVTMMFWYRQQPGQSLTLIATANQGSEATYESGFVIDKFPISRPNLTFSTLTVSNMSPEDSSIYLCSVRSARDRGVTNYGYTFGSGTRLTVV.

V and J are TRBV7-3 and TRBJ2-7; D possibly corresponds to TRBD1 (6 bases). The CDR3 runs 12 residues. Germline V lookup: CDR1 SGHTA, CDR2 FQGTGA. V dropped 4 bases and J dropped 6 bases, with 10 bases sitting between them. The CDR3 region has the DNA TGTGCCAGCAGCTCGACAGGTTCCGAGCAGTACTTC. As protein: CASSSTGSEQYF.

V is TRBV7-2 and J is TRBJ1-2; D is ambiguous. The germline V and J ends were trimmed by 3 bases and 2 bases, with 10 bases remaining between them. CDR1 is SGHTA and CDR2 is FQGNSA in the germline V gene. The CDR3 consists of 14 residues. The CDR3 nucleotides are TGTGCCAGCAGCTTTGGCCACCGAAACTATGGCTACACCTTC. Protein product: CASSFGHRNYGYTF.

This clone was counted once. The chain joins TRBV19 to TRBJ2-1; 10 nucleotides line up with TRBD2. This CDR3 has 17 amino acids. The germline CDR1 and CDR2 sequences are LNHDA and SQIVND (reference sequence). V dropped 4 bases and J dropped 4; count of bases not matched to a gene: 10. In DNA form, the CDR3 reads TGTGCCAGTAGTAAGGGACTAGCGAGATTGTCATACAATGAGCAGTTCTTC. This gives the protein CASSKGLARLSYNEQFF.

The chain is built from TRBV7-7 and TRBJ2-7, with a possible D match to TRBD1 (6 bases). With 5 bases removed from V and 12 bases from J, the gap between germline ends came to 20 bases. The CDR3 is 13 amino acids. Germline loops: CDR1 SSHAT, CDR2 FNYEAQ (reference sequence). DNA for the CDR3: TGTGCCAGCAGCCGCCCCCAACACAGGGTAAGGTACTTC. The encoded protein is CASSRPQHRVRYF.

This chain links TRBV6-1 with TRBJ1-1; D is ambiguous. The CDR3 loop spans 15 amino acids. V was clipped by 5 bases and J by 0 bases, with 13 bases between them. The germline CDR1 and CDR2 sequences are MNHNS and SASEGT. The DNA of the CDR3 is TGTGCCAGCAGTCAACAGAGTAGTATGAACACTGAAGCTTTCTTT. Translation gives CASSQQSSMNTEAFF.

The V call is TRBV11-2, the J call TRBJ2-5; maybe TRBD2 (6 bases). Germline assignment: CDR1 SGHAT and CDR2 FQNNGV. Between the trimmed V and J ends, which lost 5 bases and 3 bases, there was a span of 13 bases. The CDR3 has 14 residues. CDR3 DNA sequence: TGTGCCAGCAGCCTTTTGGCGGGGAAAGAGACCCAGTACTTC. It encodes CASSLLAGKETQYF.

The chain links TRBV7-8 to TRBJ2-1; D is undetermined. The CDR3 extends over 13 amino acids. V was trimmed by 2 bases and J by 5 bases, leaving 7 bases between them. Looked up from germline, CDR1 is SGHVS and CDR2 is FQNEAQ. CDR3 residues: CASSLSLNNEQFF. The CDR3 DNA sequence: TGTGCCAGCAGCTTAAGTCTAAACAATGAGCAGTTCTTC.

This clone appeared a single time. The DNA for the CDR3 is TGTGCCAGCAGTTCCGGGACAGGGGCCTCTGGGGCCAACGTCCTGACTTTC. It translates to CASSSGTGASGANVLTF. The rearrangement uses TRBV28 and TRBJ2-6; TRBD1 matches 10 bases. J gave up 0 bases and V 4 bases, and 3 bases lay outside the gene matches. Germline V gives CDR1 MDHEN, CDR2 SYDVKM. The CDR3 is 17 amino acids.

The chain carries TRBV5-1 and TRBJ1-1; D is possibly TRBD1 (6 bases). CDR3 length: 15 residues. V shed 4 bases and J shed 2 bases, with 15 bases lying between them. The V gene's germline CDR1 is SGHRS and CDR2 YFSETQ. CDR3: CASSPEGGGNTEAFF. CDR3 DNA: TGCGCCAGCAGCCCGGAAGGGGGGGGAAACACTGAAGCTTTCTTT.

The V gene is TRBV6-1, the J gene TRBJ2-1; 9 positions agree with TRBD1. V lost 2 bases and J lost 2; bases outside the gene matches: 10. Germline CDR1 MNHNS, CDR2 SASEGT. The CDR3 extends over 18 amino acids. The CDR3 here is CASSERAAGTGTYNEQFF. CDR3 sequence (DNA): TGTGCCAGCAGTGAAAGGGCAGCAGGGACAGGGACCTACAATGAGCAGTTCTTC.

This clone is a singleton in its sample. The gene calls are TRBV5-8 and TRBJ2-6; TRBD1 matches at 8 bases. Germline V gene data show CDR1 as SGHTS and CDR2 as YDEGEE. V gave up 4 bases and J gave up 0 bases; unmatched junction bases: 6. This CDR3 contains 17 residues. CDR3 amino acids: CASSLLTGVSGANVLTF. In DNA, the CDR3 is TGTGCCAGCAGCCTCCTGACAGGGGTCTCTGGGGCCAACGTCCTGACTTTC.

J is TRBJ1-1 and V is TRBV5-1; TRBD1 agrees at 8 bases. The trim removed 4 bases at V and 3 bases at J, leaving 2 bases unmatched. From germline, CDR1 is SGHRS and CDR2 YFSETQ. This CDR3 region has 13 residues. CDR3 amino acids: CASSADRDTEAFF. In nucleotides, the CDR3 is TGCGCCAGCAGCGCGGACAGGGACACTGAAGCTTTCTTT.

DNA of the CDR3: TGCGCCAGCAGCCAGGGGGCTAGCGGAGGCCACAATGAGCAGTTCTTC. Translating it yields CASSQGASGGHNEQFF. The rearrangement joins TRBV4-1 to TRBJ2-1, with D perhaps TRBD2 (7 bases). V lost 3 bases, J lost 5 bases, and 17 bases lay in between. The CDR3 is made up of 16 amino acids. Germline assignment: CDR1 MGHRA and CDR2 YSYEKL.

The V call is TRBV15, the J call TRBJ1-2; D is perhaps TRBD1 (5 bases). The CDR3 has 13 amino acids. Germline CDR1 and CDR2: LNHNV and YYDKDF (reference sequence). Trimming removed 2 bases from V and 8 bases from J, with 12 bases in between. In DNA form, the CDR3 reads TGTGCCACCAGCAGACCTTGGACAAGCGGCTACACCTTC. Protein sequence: CATSRPWTSGYTF.

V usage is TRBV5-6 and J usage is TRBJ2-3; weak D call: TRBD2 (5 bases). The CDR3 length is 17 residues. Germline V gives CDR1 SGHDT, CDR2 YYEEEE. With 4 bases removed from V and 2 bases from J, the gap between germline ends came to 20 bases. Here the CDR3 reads CASSPLPGSRNTDTQYF. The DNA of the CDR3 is TGTGCCAGCAGCCCCCTGCCGGGGAGCCGGAACACAGATACGCAGTATTTT.